This T cell receptor (beta chain) was found in a study of Graves' ophthalmopathy and Graves' hyperthyroidism. Background on the study: Untreated patients at initial diagnosis provided peripheral blood. Whole-study findings and limits: Researchers report that a 13-signature model separated ophthalmopathy from stable hyperthyroidism, posting almost 90% sensitivity and roughly 81% specificity.

This clonotype came up a few times. Its antigen is unidentified. If patients had other autoimmune diseases, uncontrolled infections, pregnancy or lactation, they were excluded. PBMCs were isolated by Ficoll-Paque density gradient centrifugation, using approximately 10 ml of fresh peripheral blood as the starting material. RNA served as the template for amplifying TCR beta CDR3 regions. First-round RT-PCR used HTBI primers; second-round multiplex PCR followed. TCRdb reprocessed the multiplex PCR reads via MiXCR and lists one record per CDR3 protein. The sample comprises approximately 700,000 distinct CDR3 sequences, around 40% of which are singletons, and about 40% rests with the top ten. In germline, CDR1 is LGHNA, CDR2 YSLEER. V shed 5 bases and J shed 2 bases, with 16 bases lying between them. The CDR3 is made up of 15 amino acids.

The chain carries TRBV4-3 and TRBJ2-7; D remains ambiguous. Sequenced: peripheral blood. The source of this sequence is an adult man with Graves' ophthalmopathy. Here the CDR3 reads CASSSQVLAPYEQYF. The CDR3 DNA follows: TGCGCCAGCAGCTCCCAAGTATTGGCCCCCTACGAGCAGTACTTC.